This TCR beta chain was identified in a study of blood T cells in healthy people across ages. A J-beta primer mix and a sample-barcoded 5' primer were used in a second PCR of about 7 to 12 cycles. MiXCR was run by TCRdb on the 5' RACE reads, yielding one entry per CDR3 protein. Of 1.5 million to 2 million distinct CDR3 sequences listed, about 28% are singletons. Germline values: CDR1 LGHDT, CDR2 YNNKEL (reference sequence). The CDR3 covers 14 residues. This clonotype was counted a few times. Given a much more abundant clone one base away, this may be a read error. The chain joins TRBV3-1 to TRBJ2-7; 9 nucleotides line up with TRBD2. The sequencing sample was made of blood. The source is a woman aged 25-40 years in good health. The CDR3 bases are TGTGCCGGCAGCCGTAGCGGGAGCTCCTACGAGCAGTACTTC. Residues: CAGSRSGSSYEQYF.